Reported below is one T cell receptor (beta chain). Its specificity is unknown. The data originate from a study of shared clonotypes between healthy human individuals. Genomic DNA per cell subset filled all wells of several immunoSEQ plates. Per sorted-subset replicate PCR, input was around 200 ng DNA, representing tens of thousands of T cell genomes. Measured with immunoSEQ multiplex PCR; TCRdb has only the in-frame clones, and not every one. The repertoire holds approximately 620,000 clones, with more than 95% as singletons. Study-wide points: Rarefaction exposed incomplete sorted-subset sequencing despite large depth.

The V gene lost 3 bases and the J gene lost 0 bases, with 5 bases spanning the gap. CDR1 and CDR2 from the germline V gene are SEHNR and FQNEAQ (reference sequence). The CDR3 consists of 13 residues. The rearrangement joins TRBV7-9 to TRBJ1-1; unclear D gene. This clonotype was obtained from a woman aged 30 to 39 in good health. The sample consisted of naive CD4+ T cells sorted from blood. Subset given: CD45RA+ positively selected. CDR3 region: CASSFGMNTEAFF. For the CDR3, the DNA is TGTGCCAGCAGCTTTGGTATGAACACTGAAGCTTTCTTT.